This T cell receptor (beta chain) was sequenced for a study of T cells expressing NK-cell markers. CDR1 is MNHEY, CDR2 SMNVEV, per germline (reference sequence). The CDR3 length is 11 residues. TCRdb reprocessed the 5' RACE reads and reports one entry per CDR3 protein, with no DNA. The record lists 150,000 to 180,000 distinct CDR3 sequences, of which the ten most abundant hold 37%. This rearrangement joins TRBV27 to TRBJ1-1; lacking DNA, the TRBD1 call made by TCRdb goes unchecked. Sample: blood T cells: a sorted CD56 or NKG2C T cell subset, CD4+ or CD8+ T cells, or bulk PBMC T cells (not recorded which). The clonotype originates from a woman between 50 and 59 years old in good health. This CDR3 is CATLTGGKAFF.